Given below is one T cell receptor beta chain in context. What it recognizes is unknown. V was clipped by 8 bases and J by 4 bases, with 17 bases between them. This CDR3 has 13 amino acids. The germline CDR1 and CDR2 sequences are GTSNPN and SVGIG (reference sequence). This specimen belongs to a study of PD-L1 blockade in urothelial cancer. Study as a whole: Blood analysis took place 3 weeks (second dose) and 6 weeks after treatment start. Study-wide results and limits: Tumor-associated TCR clones expanded more in blood at 3 weeks in patients with durable benefit.

Time point meaning: peripheral blood 6 weeks after treatment start. The patients had locally advanced or metastatic urothelial carcinoma. This table comes from immunoSEQ multiplex PCR, and its TCRdb copy is limited to in-frame clones, with some not included. Of approximately 40,000 clones listed, approximately 86% were seen once; the top ten hold under 25%. V and J are TRBV30 and TRBJ1-2, with D maybe TRBD1 (5 bases). The receptor comes from a man aged 55 to 70 with urothelial cancer. The sample was PBMCs, taken around atezolizumab (anti-PD-L1) treatment. In DNA, the CDR3 is TGTGCCCACCAGAAACAGGAACTCTATGGCTACACCTTC. It specifies CAHQKQELYGYTF.